The clone carrying this TCR beta chain was picked up one time. These data originate in a study of cytomegalovirus exposure and HLA in healthy donors. Germline CDR1 and CDR2: MNHNS and SASEGT. The CDR3 runs to 16 residues. Trimming took off 2 bases at V and 3 bases at J, with 11 bases between the two ends. Primers included in the PCR were 60 Vbeta and 13 Jbeta primers. Profiling relied on immunoSEQ multiplex PCR, and the TCRdb table lists in-frame clones only, not all of them. The sample gives about 130,000 clones, roughly 80% of which show up once; roughly 3.5% is in the top ten. The receptor's source is a woman in her 40s in good health and CMV-seropositive. The V call is TRBV6-1, the J call TRBJ1-6, with a tentative D call TRBD1 (6 bases). Input material: PBMCs. For the CDR3, the DNA is TGTGCCAGCAGTGAATGGGAAGGGGGCTATAATTCACCCCTCCACTTT. Translated: CASSEWEGGYNSPLHF.